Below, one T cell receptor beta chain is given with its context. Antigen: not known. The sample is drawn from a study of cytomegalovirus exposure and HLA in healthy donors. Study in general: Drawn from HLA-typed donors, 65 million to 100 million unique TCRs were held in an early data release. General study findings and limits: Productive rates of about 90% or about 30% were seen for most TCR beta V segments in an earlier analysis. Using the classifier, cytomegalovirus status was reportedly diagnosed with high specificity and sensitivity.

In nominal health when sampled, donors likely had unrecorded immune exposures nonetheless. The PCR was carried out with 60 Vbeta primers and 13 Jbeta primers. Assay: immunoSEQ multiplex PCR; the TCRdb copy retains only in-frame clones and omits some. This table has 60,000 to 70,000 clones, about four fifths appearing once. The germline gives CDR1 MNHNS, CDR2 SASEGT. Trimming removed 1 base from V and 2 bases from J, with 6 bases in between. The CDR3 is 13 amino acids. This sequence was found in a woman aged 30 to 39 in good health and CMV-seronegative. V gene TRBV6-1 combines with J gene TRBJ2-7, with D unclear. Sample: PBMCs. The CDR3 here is CASSEERTYEQYF. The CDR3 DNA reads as TGTGCCAGCAGTGAAGAGAGGACCTACGAGCAGTACTTC.